Included here is one T cell receptor beta chain sequence, with context. The CDR3 has 14 residues. The V and J ends lost 4 bases and 2 bases respectively, with 9 bases between them. Germline V lookup: CDR1 SGHTA, CDR2 FQGTGA. These data are taken from a study of blood T cell repertoires in COVID-19. At the level of the study: Whether acute or convalescent, the COVID-19 samples came from the United States, Italy and Spain.

Assay: immunoSEQ multiplex PCR; the TCRdb copy retains only in-frame clones and omits some. The table shows about 200,000 clones, with over 75% occurring only once. V is TRBV7-3 and J is TRBJ2-1, with D maybe TRBD2 (6 bases). The sequenced sample consisted of peripheral blood. The TCR was taken from a man in his fifties or sixties who had recovered from COVID-19. As DNA, the CDR3 is TGTGCCAGCAGCTCGGGAGATCCCTACAATGAGCAGTTCTTC. Its protein is CASSSGDPYNEQFF.